The 29 T cell receptor beta chains below come from one sample, sequenced in a study of cytomegalovirus exposure and HLA in healthy donors. The PCR contained 60 Vbeta and 13 Jbeta primers. Sequencing used immunoSEQ multiplex PCR; TCRdb keeps in-frame clones, though not all of them. The data contain some 130,000 clones, 60% to 85% of them singletons. Specimen: PBMCs. These receptors were obtained from a woman between 18 and 29 years old in good health and CMV-seronegative.

The chain links TRBV19 to TRBJ2-1; D remains ambiguous. The CDR3 sequence is 11 residues long. Germline loops: CDR1 LNHDA, CDR2 SQIVND (reference sequence). Trimming removed 4 bases at V and 8 bases at J, with 6 bases between. CDR3 loop: CASSTRDEQFF. Written as DNA, the CDR3 is TGTGCCAGTAGTACCCGGGATGAGCAGTTCTTC. The full variable domain, completed using reference TRBV19 and TRBJ2-1, is DGGITQSPKYLFRKEGQNVTLSCEQNLNHDAMYWYRQDPGQGLRLIYYSQIVNDFQKGDIAEGYSVSREKKESFPLTVTSAQKNPTAFYLCASSTRDEQFFGPGTRLTVL.

The V gene is TRBV30, the J gene TRBJ2-5, with 8 bases identical to TRBD2. The DNA end is a closer match to TRBJ2-7, so the J assignment may be wrong. In germline, CDR1 is GTSNPN, CDR2 SVGIG (reference sequence). The CDR3 consists of 14 residues. The CDR3, as DNA: TGTGCCTGGAGCCGGACTAGCCATTCCTACGAGCAGTACTTC. Translation gives CAWSRTSHSYEQYF.

This CDR3 reads CASNAGQGYEQYF. The DNA for the CDR3 is TGTGCCAGCAATGCTGGACAGGGCTACGAGCAGTACTTC. This chain uses TRBV2 with TRBJ2-7; TRBD1 agrees at 8 bases. V trimming: 7 bases; J trimming: 3 bases; junction bases outside the gene matches: 5. This CDR3 has 13 amino acids. Looked up from germline, CDR1 is SNHLY and CDR2 is FYNNEI.

This clone was seen only once. The rearrangement links TRBV5-1 to TRBJ1-2; D unresolved. This CDR3 is built from 12 residues. V lost 0 bases and J 5 bases, leaving 5 bases between the germline ends. Germline V gene data show CDR1 as SGHRS and CDR2 as YFSETQ. CDR3 sequence: CASSLGQYGYTF. The CDR3 DNA is TGCGCCAGCAGCTTGGGCCAGTATGGCTACACCTTC.

This clone was seen more than once but under ten times. The chain is built from TRBV5-1 and TRBJ2-1; 9 bases align to TRBD2. Unmatched junction bases numbered 10, after V lost 3 bases and J lost 0 bases. Germline values: CDR1 SGHRS, CDR2 YFSETQ. This CDR3 spans 18 amino acids. The CDR3 DNA sequence: TGCGCCAGCAGCTACCCGGGACTAGCTAAAAGCTCCTACAATGAGCAGTTCTTC. It specifies CASSYPGLAKSSYNEQFF.

The V and J genes are TRBV7-9 and TRBJ2-1; 7 bases are shared with TRBD2. Germline V gene sequence: CDR1 SEHNR, CDR2 FQNEAQ (reference sequence). V was clipped by 1 base and J by 14 bases; unmatched bases: 14. This CDR3 contains 15 residues. The CDR3 spells CASSLVTGGITDEFF. As DNA, the CDR3 is TGTGCCAGCAGCTTAGTAACGGGAGGCATCACAGACGAGTTCTTC. The whole variable domain, filled in from reference TRBV7-9 and TRBJ2-1, reads DTGVSQNPRHKITKRGQNVTFRCDPISEHNRLYWYRQTLGQGPEFLTYFQNEAQLEKSRLLSDRFSAERPKGSFSTLEIQRTEQGDSAMYLCASSLVTGGITDEFFGPGTRLTVL.

The gene calls are TRBV5-6 and TRBJ1-3; no clear D. Germline values: CDR1 SGHDT, CDR2 YYEEEE. This CDR3 comprises 15 residues. Trimming took off 1 base at V and 0 bases at J, with 8 bases between the two ends. CDR3 coding DNA: TGTGCCAGCAGCTTGCCCCGTAACTCTGGAAACACCATATATTTT. This gives the protein CASSLPRNSGNTIYF.

The CDR3 DNA reads as TGTGCCAGCTCACCTGAGGTAGTTGGTGGCTACACCTTC. The encoded protein is CASSPEVVGGYTF. The V gene is TRBV18, the J gene TRBJ1-2; D remains unclear. The CDR3 length is 13 residues. V lost 3 bases and J 7 bases, leaving 12 bases between the germline ends. Germline V gene lookup returns CDR1 KGHSH and CDR2 LQKENI.

V is TRBV7-8 and J is TRBJ1-1; tentative D call: TRBD1 (5 bases). Germline assignment: CDR1 SGHVS and CDR2 FQNEAQ. Trimming removed 1 base from V and 10 bases from J, with 10 bases in between. The CDR3 contains 12 residues. CDR3 protein: CASSLVGVGAFF. The CDR3 region has the DNA TGTGCCAGCAGCTTAGTAGGGGTCGGAGCTTTCTTT.

The chain recombines TRBV27 with TRBJ1-1; 11 nucleotides align to TRBD1. Germline V CDR1 and CDR2: MNHEY, SMNVEV (reference sequence). Germline trimming cut 2 bases from V and 3 bases from J; bases unmatched to any gene: 2. The CDR3 length is 15 residues. This CDR3 is CASSLGTGGYTEAFF. The CDR3 DNA reads TGTGCCAGCAGTTTAGGGACAGGGGGTTACACTGAAGCTTTCTTT.

J is TRBJ2-1 and V is TRBV4-1; 9 positions agree with TRBD2. The trim removed 3 bases at V and 8 bases at J, leaving 11 bases unmatched. CDR1 is MGHRA, CDR2 YSYEKL, per germline. The CDR3 has 16 residues. In DNA, the CDR3 is TGCGCCAGCAGCCAGATTAGCGGGAGTGGGAGTGATGAGCAGTTCTTC. It is translated as CASSQISGSGSDEQFF.

The V gene is TRBV7-9, the J gene TRBJ1-2, with 11 bases aligning to TRBD1. Germline V gives CDR1 SEHNR, CDR2 FQNEAQ (reference sequence). Trimming cost V 3 bases and J 6 bases; bases outside gene matches: 6. The length of the CDR3 is 15 residues. As DNA, the CDR3 is TGTGCCAGCAGCTTGGGGACAGGGGGATTTGATGGCTACACCTTC. Translating it yields CASSLGTGGFDGYTF.

The gene calls are TRBV5-5 and TRBJ2-5, with D possibly being TRBD2 (7 bases). Germline CDR1 is SGHKS and CDR2 is YYEKEE (reference sequence). Between the trimmed V and J ends, which lost 2 bases and 4 bases, there was a span of 15 bases. The CDR3 consists of 15 residues. The CDR3 DNA follows: TGTGCCAGCAGCTTTCGGCCGGGGGGCGTAGAGACCCAGTACTTC. Translating it yields CASSFRPGGVETQYF.

Written as DNA, the CDR3 is TGCGCCAGCAGCTTGGGAGCATACGAGCAGTACTTC. The encoded protein is CASSLGAYEQYF. The V gene is TRBV5-1, the J gene TRBJ2-7; unclear D gene. V was trimmed by 0 bases and J by 4 bases, leaving 5 bases between them. The CDR3 has 12 amino acids. The germline CDR1 and CDR2 sequences are SGHRS and YFSETQ.

The chain employs TRBV5-6 and TRBJ2-1; D is ambiguous. V was clipped by 2 bases and J by 0 bases, with 9 bases between them. This CDR3 comprises 15 residues. Germline-derived CDR1 and CDR2 are SGHDT and YYEEEE. The CDR3 region is CASSFGASSYNEQFF. The CDR3 DNA is TGTGCCAGCAGCTTCGGTGCGAGCTCCTACAATGAGCAGTTCTTC. Combining the CDR3 with reference TRBV5-6 and TRBJ2-1 gives the whole variable domain DAGVTQSPTHLIKTRGQQVTLRCSPKSGHDTVSWYQQALGQGPQFIFQYYEEEERQRGNFPDRFSGHQFPNYSSELNVNALLLGDSALYLCASSFGASSYNEQFFGPGTRLTVL.

This clone was seen more than once but under ten times. The chain links TRBV6-1 to TRBJ2-7, with 9 bases identical to TRBD2. The CDR3 consists of 15 residues. The germline CDR1 and CDR2 sequences are MNHNS and SASEGT. V trimming: 2 bases; J trimming: 2 bases; junction bases outside the gene matches: 4. The CDR3 DNA is TGTGCCAGCAGTGAATTATTAGCGGGAGCCTACGAGCAGTACTTC. The encoded protein is CASSELLAGAYEQYF.

This sequence joins TRBV29-1 and TRBJ2-1; 7 bases are a match to TRBD2. From germline, CDR1 is SQVTM and CDR2 ANQGSEA. This CDR3 comprises 13 residues. V gave up 3 bases and J gave up 11 bases; unmatched junction bases: 10. CDR3 in amino acids: CSVDSGDGRKQFF. For the CDR3, the DNA is TGCAGCGTTGACTCCGGGGACGGGAGGAAGCAGTTCTTC.

Concerning this clone: Germline is not matched at one junction end, which may reflect a read error. This chain links TRBV30 with TRBJ2-5, with 10 bases matching TRBD2. With the DNA end fitting TRBJ2-7 better, the J assignment may be wrong. The CDR3 is made up of 12 amino acids. Per germline, CDR1 GTSNPN and CDR2 SVGIG (reference sequence). In DNA form, the CDR3 reads TGTGCCCGGAGCGGGAGGGGTTACGAGCAGTACTTC. Protein product: CARSGRGYEQYF.

The DNA for the CDR3 is TGCGCCAGCAGCCAAGATTATCGCGGGAGGGCCGGGGAGCAGTTCTTC. This translates into CASSQDYRGRAGEQFF. V usage is TRBV4-1 and J usage is TRBJ2-1; 9 nucleotides agree with TRBD2. The CDR3 has 16 amino acids. V shed 0 bases and J 10 bases; nucleotides not matched to a gene: 10. CDR1 is MGHRA, CDR2 YSYEKL, per germline.

In the case of this clone: The junction departs from germline at one end; a sequencing error may be responsible. This rearrangement joins TRBV7-9 to TRBJ2-7; 8 nucleotides line up with TRBD1. Germline CDR1 SEHNR, CDR2 FQNEAQ (reference sequence). This CDR3 is built from 15 residues. CDR3 region: CSSSLGGTGHYEQYF. CDR3 coding DNA: TGTTCCAGCAGCTTAGGGGGGACAGGACACTACGAGCAGTACTTC.

The chain carries TRBV10-3 and TRBJ2-7; a possible D gene is TRBD1 (6 bases). V was cut by 10 bases and J by 7 bases, with 17 bases left in between. This CDR3 has 12 residues. Germline V gives CDR1 ENHRY, CDR2 SYGVKD. The CDR3 region has the DNA TGTGCCACAGGGTCACAGGGCGGAGAGCAGTACTTC. It encodes CATGSQGGEQYF.

V gene TRBV5-1 combines with J gene TRBJ2-6, with D possibly being TRBD2 (7 bases). The CDR3 contains 17 residues. Between the trimmed V and J ends, which lost 0 bases and 0 bases, there was a span of 10 bases. CDR1 is SGHRS and CDR2 is YFSETQ in the germline V gene. CDR3 DNA sequence: TGCGCCAGCAGCTTGGGGGGGGGCGACTCTGGGGCCAACGTCCTGACTTTC. Translation gives CASSLGGGDSGANVLTF.

This clone has only one observation. V usage is TRBV6-1 and J usage is TRBJ1-4; no firm D call. CDR1 is MNHNS, CDR2 SASEGT, per germline. This CDR3 has 14 amino acids. V was cut by 5 bases and J by 8 bases, with 15 bases left in between. CDR3 DNA sequence: TGTGCCAGCAGTCAGACCGGGGTGGGGGAAAAACTGTTTTTT. Encoded protein: CASSQTGVGEKLFF.

The V call is TRBV7-2, the J call TRBJ2-7, with D perhaps matching TRBD1 (5 bases). The length of the CDR3 is 13 residues. Germline CDR1 is SGHTA and CDR2 is FQGNSA. The ends were cut back, 4 bases at V and 3 bases at J, with 10 bases in the middle. CDR3 in DNA: TGTGCCAGCAGCTCAGGGCCCCTCTACGAGCAGTACTTC. It is translated as CASSSGPLYEQYF.

The J gene is TRBJ2-3, the V gene TRBV5-4, with 9 bases fitting TRBD1. Germline V gene lookup returns CDR1 SGHNT and CDR2 YYREEE (reference sequence). J lost 6 bases, V lost 0 bases, and 5 bases had no gene match. There are 15 residues in the CDR3. The DNA of the CDR3 is TGTGCCAGCAGCTTGGGGACAGGGGAGACGGATACGCAGTATTTT. Protein sequence: CASSLGTGETDTQYF.

This sequence joins TRBV18 and TRBJ2-5; a weak D match, TRBD1 (7 bases). The V end lost 2 bases, the J end lost 2 bases, and 12 bases lay between the germline ends. This CDR3 has 15 residues. CDR1 is KGHSH and CDR2 is LQKENI in the germline V gene. CDR3 region: CASSPIQGGQETQYF. The DNA of the CDR3 is TGTGCCAGCTCACCAATCCAGGGGGGACAAGAGACCCAGTACTTC. The full variable domain, in which reference TRBV18 and TRBJ2-5 provide the parts outside the CDR3, is NAGVMQNPRHLVRRRGQEARLRCSPMKGHSHVYWYRQLPEEGLKFMVYLQKENIIDESGMPKERFSAEFPKEGPSILRIQQVVRGDSAAYFCASSPIQGGQETQYFGPGTRLLVL.

The gene calls are TRBV6-6 and TRBJ2-1, with D perhaps TRBD1 (5 bases). With 0 bases removed from V and 8 bases from J, the gap between germline ends came to 17 bases. CDR1 is MNHNY, CDR2 SVGAGI, per germline (reference sequence). This CDR3 is built from 16 residues. The chain's CDR3 is CASSYSGQDENDEQFF. CDR3 DNA sequence: TGTGCCAGCAGTTACTCGGGGCAGGATGAGAACGATGAGCAGTTCTTC.

V usage is TRBV6-1 and J usage is TRBJ2-4; 8 bases line up with TRBD2. Germline V gene data show CDR1 as MNHNS and CDR2 as SASEGT. The CDR3 runs to 15 residues. V was clipped by 5 bases and J by 6 bases; unmatched bases: 9. The chain's CDR3 is CASSPGRAEGNIQYF. The CDR3 DNA is TGTGCCAGCAGTCCCGGGAGGGCCGAAGGAAACATTCAGTACTTC.

V gene TRBV7-9 combines with J gene TRBJ2-1; D possibly corresponds to TRBD2 (5 bases). The CDR3 totals 16 residues. The V and J ends lost 5 bases and 0 bases respectively, with 14 bases between them. CDR1 and CDR2 (germline): SEHNR, FQNEAQ (reference sequence). The CDR3 protein is CASSRGFISSYNEQFF. CDR3 DNA sequence: TGTGCCAGCAGCCGAGGGTTTATAAGCTCCTACAATGAGCAGTTCTTC.